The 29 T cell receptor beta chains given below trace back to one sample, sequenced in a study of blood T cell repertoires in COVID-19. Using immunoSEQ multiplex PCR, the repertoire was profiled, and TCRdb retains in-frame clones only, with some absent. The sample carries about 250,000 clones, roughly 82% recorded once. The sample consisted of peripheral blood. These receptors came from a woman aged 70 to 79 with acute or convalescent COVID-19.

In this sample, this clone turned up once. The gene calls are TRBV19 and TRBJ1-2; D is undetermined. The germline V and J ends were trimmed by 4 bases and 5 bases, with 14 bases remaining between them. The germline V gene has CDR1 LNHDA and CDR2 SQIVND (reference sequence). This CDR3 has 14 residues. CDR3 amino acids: CASSTSSGIYGYTF. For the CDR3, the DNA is TGTGCCAGTAGTACTAGTAGCGGGATATATGGCTACACCTTC.

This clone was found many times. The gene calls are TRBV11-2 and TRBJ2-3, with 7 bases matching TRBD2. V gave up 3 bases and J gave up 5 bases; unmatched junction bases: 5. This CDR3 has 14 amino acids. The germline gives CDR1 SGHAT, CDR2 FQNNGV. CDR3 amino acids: CASSLRGSVDTQYF. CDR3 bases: TGTGCCAGCAGCTTGCGGGGGTCCGTAGATACGCAGTATTTT.

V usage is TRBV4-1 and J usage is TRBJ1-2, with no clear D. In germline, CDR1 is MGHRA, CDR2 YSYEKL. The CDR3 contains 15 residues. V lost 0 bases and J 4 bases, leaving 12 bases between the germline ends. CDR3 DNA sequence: TGCGCCAGCAGCCAAGATGCGGGGTCGGTCTATGGCTACACCTTC. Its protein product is CASSQDAGSVYGYTF.

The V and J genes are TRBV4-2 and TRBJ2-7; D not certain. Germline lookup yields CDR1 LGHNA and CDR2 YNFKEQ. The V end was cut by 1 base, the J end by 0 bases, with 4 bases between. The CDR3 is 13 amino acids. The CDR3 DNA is TGTGCCAGCAGCCAAGCTTCCTCCTACGAGCAGTACTTC. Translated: CASSQASSYEQYF.

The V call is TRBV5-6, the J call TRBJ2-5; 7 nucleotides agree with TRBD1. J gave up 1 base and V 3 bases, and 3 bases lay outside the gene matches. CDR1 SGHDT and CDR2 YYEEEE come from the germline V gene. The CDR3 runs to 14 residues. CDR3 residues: CASSWGQPQETQYF. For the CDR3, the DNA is TGTGCCAGCAGCTGGGGACAGCCCCAAGAGACCCAGTACTTC.

The CDR3 DNA sequence: TGTGCCAGCAGTTCGGCCGAGGGCGGCAATCAGCCCCAGCATTTT. Amino acid sequence: CASSSAEGGNQPQHF. The rearrangement links TRBV28 to TRBJ1-5; D is ambiguous. Deletions cut 4 bases from V and 2 bases from J, with 12 bases between. From germline, CDR1 is MDHEN and CDR2 SYDVKM. CDR3 length: 15 residues.

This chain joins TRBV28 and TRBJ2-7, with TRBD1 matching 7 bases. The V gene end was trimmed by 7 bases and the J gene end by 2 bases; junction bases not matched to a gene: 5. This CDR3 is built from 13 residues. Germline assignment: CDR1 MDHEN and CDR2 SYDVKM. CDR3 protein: CASTRDRPYEQYF. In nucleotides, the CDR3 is TGTGCCAGCACCCGGGACAGACCCTACGAGCAGTACTTC.

The CDR3 bases are TGTGCCAGAAGACAACAGGGCCACTATGGCTACACCTTC. It yields the protein CARRQQGHYGYTF. The chain has TRBV5-3 and TRBJ1-2; D may be TRBD1 (6 bases). TRBV5-3 is an ORF, and what it does is uncertain. V gave up 5 bases and J gave up 3 bases, with 11 bases separating them. The CDR3 spans 13 residues.

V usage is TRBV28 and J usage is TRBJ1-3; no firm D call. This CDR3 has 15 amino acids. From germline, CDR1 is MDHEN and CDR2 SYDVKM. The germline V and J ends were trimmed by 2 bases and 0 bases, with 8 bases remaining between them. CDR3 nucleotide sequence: TGTGCCAGCAGTTTAATGCCCAGCTCTGGAAACACCATATATTTT. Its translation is CASSLMPSSGNTIYF.

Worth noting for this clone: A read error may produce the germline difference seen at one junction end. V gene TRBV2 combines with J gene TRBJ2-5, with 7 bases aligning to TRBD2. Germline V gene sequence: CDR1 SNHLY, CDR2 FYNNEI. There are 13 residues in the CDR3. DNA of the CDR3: TGTGCCAGCAGTGAACAAGGGTACGCGGGGGAGGACTTC. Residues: CASSEQGYAGEDF.

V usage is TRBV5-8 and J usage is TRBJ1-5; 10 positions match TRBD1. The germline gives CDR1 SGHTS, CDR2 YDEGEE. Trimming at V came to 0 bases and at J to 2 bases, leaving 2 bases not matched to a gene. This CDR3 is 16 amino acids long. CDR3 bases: TGTGCCAGCAGCTTGGTGGGGACAGGGGGCAATCAGCCCCAGCATTTT. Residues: CASSLVGTGGNQPQHF.

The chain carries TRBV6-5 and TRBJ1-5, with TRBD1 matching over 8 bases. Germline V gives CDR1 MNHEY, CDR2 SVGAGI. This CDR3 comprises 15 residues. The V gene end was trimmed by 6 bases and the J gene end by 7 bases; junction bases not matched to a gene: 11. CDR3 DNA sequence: TGTGCCAGCAGCCCAAACGTGGACAGGGACCAGCCCCAGCATTTT. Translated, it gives CASSPNVDRDQPQHF.

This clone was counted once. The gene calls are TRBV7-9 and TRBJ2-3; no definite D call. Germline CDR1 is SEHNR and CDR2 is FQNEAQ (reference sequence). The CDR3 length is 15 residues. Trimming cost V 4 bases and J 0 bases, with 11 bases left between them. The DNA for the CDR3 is TGTGCCAGCAGCTCTTCTCCCTTAAGCACAGATACGCAGTATTTT. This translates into CASSSSPLSTDTQYF.

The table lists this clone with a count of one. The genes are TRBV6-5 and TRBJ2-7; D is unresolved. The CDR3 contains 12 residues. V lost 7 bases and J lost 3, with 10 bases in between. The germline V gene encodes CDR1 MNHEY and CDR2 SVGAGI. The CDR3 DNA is TGTGCCAGCAAGGAACAGCTCTACGAGCAGTACTTC. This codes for CASKEQLYEQYF.

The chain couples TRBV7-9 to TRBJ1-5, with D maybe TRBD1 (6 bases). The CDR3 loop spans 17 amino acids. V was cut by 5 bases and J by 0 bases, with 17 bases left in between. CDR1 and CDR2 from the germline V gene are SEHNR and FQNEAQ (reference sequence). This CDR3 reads CASSQGPTALSNQPQHF. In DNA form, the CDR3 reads TGTGCCAGCAGCCAGGGGCCGACAGCCCTTAGCAATCAGCCCCAGCATTTT.

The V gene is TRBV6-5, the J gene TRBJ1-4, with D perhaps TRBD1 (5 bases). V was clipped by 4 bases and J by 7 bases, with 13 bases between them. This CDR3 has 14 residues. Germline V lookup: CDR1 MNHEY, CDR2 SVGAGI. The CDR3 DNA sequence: TGTGCCAGCAGTTGGGCAGGGAGGGGTGAAAAACTGTTTTTT. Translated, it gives CASSWAGRGEKLFF.

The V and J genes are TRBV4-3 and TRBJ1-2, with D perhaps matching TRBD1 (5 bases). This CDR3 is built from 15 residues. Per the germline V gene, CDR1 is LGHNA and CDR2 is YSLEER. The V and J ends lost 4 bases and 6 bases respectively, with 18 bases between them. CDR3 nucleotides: TGCGCCAGCAGCCCCACGTCTCAGGGTTTCGATGGCTACACCTTC. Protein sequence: CASSPTSQGFDGYTF.

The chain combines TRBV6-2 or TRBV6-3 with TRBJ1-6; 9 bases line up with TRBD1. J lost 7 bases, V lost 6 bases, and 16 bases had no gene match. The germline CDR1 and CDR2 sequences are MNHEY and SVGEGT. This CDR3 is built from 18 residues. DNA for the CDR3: TGTGCCAGCAGCAAGGGACAGGGAGAGGCAGCTCGGAATTCACCCCTCCACTTT. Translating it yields CASSKGQGEAARNSPLHF.

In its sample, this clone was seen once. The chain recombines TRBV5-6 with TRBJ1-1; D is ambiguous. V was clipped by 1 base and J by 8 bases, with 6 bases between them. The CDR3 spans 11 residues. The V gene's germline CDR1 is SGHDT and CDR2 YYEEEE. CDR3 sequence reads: CASSLNREAFF. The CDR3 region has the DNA TGTGCCAGCAGCTTGAATCGGGAAGCTTTCTTT.

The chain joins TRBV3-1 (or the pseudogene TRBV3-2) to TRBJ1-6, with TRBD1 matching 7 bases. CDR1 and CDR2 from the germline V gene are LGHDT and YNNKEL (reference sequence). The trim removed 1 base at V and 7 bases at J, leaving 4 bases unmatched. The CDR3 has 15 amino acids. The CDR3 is CASSQGGQLNSPLHF. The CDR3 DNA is TGTGCCAGCAGCCAAGGGGGACAGTTGAATTCACCCCTCCACTTT.

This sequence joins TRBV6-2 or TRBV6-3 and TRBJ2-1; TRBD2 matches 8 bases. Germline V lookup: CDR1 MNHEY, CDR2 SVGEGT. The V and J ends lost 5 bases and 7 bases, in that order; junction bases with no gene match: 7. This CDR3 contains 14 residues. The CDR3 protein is CASSPGTRGNEQFF. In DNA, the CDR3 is TGTGCCAGCAGTCCCGGGACTAGGGGGAATGAGCAGTTCTTC.

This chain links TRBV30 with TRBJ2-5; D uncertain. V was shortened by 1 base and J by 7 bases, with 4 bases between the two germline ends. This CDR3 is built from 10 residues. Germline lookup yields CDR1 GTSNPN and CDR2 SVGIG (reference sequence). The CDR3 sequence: CAWSAGTQYF. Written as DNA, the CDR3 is TGTGCCTGGAGTGCGGGGACCCAGTACTTC.

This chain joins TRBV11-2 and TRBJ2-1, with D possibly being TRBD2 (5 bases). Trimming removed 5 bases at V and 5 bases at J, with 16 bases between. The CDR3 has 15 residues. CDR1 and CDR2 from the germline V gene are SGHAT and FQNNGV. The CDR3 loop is CASSQMRPGNNEQFF. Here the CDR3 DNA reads TGTGCCAGCAGCCAAATGCGACCCGGGAACAATGAGCAGTTCTTC. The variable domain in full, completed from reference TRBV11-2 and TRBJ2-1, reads EAGVAQSPRYKIIEKRQSVAFWCNPISGHATLYWYQQILGQGPKLLIQFQNNGVVDDSQLPKDRFSAERLKGVDSTLKIQPAKLEDSAVYLCASSQMRPGNNEQFFGPGTRLTVL.

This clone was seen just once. The chain's CDR3 is CASSQVKGVDEKLFF. CDR3 nucleotide sequence: TGCGCCAGCAGCCAAGTGAAAGGGGTGGATGAAAAACTGTTTTTT. This chain joins TRBV4-3 and TRBJ1-4; possibly TRBD1 for D (5 bases). The CDR3 consists of 15 residues. V gave up 1 base and J gave up 6 bases, with 12 bases separating them. CDR1 LGHNA and CDR2 YSLEER come from the germline V gene.

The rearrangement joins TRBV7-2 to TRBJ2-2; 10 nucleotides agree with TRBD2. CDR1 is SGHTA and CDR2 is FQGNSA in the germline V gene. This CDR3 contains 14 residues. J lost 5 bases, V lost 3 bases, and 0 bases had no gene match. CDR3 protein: CASSLGLATGELFF. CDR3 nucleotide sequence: TGTGCCAGCAGCTTGGGACTAGCGACCGGGGAGCTGTTTTTT.

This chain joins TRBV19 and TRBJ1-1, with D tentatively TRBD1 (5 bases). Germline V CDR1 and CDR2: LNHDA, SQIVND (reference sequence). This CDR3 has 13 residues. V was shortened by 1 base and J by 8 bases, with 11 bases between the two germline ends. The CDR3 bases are TGTGCCAGTAGTATAGGGTCAGGGTCCGAAGCTTTCTTT. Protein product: CASSIGSGSEAFF. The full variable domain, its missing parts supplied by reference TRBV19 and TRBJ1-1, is DGGITQSPKYLFRKEGQNVTLSCEQNLNHDAMYWYRQDPGQGLRLIYYSQIVNDFQKGDIAEGYSVSREKKESFPLTVTSAQKNPTAFYLCASSIGSGSEAFFGQGTRLTVV.

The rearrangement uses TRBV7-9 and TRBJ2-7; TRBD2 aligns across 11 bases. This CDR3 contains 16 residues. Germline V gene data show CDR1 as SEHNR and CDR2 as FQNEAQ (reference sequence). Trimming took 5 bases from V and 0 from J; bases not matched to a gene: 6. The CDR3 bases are TGTGCCAGCAGCGCCCTAGCGGGGGGAGCCTCCTACGAGCAGTACTTC. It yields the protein CASSALAGGASYEQYF.

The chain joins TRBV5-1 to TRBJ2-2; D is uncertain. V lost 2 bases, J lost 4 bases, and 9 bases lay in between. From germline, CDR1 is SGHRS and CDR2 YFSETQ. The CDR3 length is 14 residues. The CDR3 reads CASSFTGITGELFF. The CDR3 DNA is TGCGCCAGCAGCTTTACGGGTATCACCGGGGAGCTGTTTTTT.

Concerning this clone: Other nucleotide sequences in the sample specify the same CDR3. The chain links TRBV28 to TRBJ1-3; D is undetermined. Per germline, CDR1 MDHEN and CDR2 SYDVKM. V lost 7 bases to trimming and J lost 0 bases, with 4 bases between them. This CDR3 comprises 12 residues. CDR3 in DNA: TGTGCCAGCACGAGCTCTGGAAACACCATATATTTT. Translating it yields CASTSSGNTIYF. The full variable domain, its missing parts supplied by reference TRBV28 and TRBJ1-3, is DVKVTQSSRYLVKRTGEKVFLECVQDMDHENMFWYRQDPGLGLRLIYFSYDVKMKEKGDIPEGYSVSREKKERFSLILESASTNQTSMYLCASTSSGNTIYFGEGSWLTVV.